A selection of T cell receptor beta chains follows, all from one sample in a study of control samples from healthy donors and cancer patients. TCRdb's table, derived via immunoSEQ multiplex PCR, lists solely in-frame clones and lacks some. The sample holds about 130,000 clones, roughly 94% seen once. Input material: PBMCs. These TCRs come from a man aged 55 to 70 with colorectal cancer. The CDR3 runs from the conserved cysteine through the conserved F or W. Each record gives: CDR3 protein, J gene, V gene.

cdr3_aa: CASSQDRADNSPLHF
j_call: TRBJ1-6
v_call: TRBV4-3

cdr3_aa: CASSTRVFHGYTF
j_call: TRBJ1-2
v_call: TRBV6-5

cdr3_aa: CASSLGRTQETQYF
j_call: TRBJ2-5
v_call: TRBV5-1

cdr3_aa: CASSAGDKVNEQYF
j_call: TRBJ2-7
v_call: TRBV7-9

cdr3_aa: CASSQLSGFYGYTF
j_call: TRBJ1-2
v_call: TRBV6-2/TRBV6-3

cdr3_aa: CASRKQGVGTEAFF
j_call: TRBJ1-1
v_call: TRBV6-6

cdr3_aa: CASSVDYVSTEAFF
j_call: TRBJ1-1
v_call: TRBV9

cdr3_aa: CASSWQGQGYEQYF
j_call: TRBJ2-7
v_call: TRBV5-6

cdr3_aa: CASQLGWGNYGYTF
j_call: TRBJ1-2
v_call: TRBV7-9

cdr3_aa: CASSSTGWGTEAFF
j_call: TRBJ1-1
v_call: TRBV5-1

cdr3_aa: CAWSSGGDQPQHF
j_call: TRBJ1-5
v_call: TRBV30

cdr3_aa: CASSQDGWAGTGTEAFF
j_call: TRBJ1-1
v_call: TRBV4-3

cdr3_aa: CASSLEGTGGVWEKLFF
j_call: TRBJ1-4
v_call: TRBV7-2

cdr3_aa: CASTSTGGTLTDTQYF
j_call: TRBJ2-3
v_call: TRBV19

cdr3_aa: CASSLAGTEQFF
j_call: TRBJ2-1
v_call: TRBV7-8

cdr3_aa: CASSGGAGGYTF
j_call: TRBJ1-2
v_call: TRBV27

cdr3_aa: CASSSQGPRDYEQYF
j_call: TRBJ2-7
v_call: TRBV5-6

cdr3_aa: CASSMRMSGYTF
j_call: TRBJ1-2
v_call: TRBV19

cdr3_aa: CAISESGYLSSGNTIYF
j_call: TRBJ1-3
v_call: TRBV10-3

cdr3_aa: CASSQGYEQYF
j_call: TRBJ2-7
v_call: TRBV3-1/TRBV3-2

cdr3_aa: CASSLSREAFF
j_call: TRBJ1-1
v_call: TRBV12-3/TRBV12-4

cdr3_aa: CASSRTSGGNTGELFF
j_call: TRBJ2-2
v_call: TRBV7-2

cdr3_aa: CASSRDNNEKLFF
j_call: TRBJ1-4
v_call: TRBV5-1

cdr3_aa: CASSYSPGLSTDTQYF
j_call: TRBJ2-3
v_call: TRBV6-6

cdr3_aa: CASSSGGGTDTQYF
j_call: TRBJ2-3
v_call: TRBV6-5

cdr3_aa: CASSLQGAEKLFF
j_call: TRBJ1-4
v_call: TRBV7-2

cdr3_aa: CAIRTGESTDTQYF
j_call: TRBJ2-3
v_call: TRBV10-3

cdr3_aa: CASSLTSLTGELFF
j_call: TRBJ2-2
v_call: TRBV5-1

cdr3_aa: CASSQPPTIHEQYF
j_call: TRBJ2-7
v_call: TRBV3-1/TRBV3-2

cdr3_aa: CASSLGSGQTYEQYF
j_call: TRBJ2-7
v_call: TRBV7-2

cdr3_aa: CASSFRLAHEQYF
j_call: TRBJ2-7
v_call: TRBV5-5

cdr3_aa: CSVVPQRGPQETQYF
j_call: TRBJ2-5
v_call: TRBV29-1

cdr3_aa: CATSRDPGAEEQYF
j_call: TRBJ2-7
v_call: TRBV15

cdr3_aa: CATITGTYEQYF
j_call: TRBJ2-7
v_call: TRBV28

cdr3_aa: CASSEITGGEECEQYF
j_call: TRBJ2-7
v_call: TRBV7-2

cdr3_aa: CASSYEGGVVGKAFF
j_call: TRBJ1-1
v_call: TRBV6-5

cdr3_aa: CAWSQGQGVKNIQYF
j_call: TRBJ2-4
v_call: TRBV30

cdr3_aa: CASSQVKGLIREKLFF
j_call: TRBJ1-4
v_call: TRBV4-1

cdr3_aa: CSARTVNTGELFF
j_call: TRBJ2-2
v_call: TRBV29-1

cdr3_aa: CASSQDPPGTPDTQYF
j_call: TRBJ2-3
v_call: TRBV3-1/TRBV3-2

cdr3_aa: CASSFWLGGTQYF
j_call: TRBJ2-5
v_call: TRBV5-6

cdr3_aa: CAIRPEGLNTGELFF
j_call: TRBJ2-2
v_call: TRBV10-3

cdr3_aa: CASSWQGAQTQYF
j_call: TRBJ2-5
v_call: TRBV27

cdr3_aa: CASSYGGLGSDTQYF
j_call: TRBJ2-3
v_call: TRBV6-6

cdr3_aa: CASSEGASYEQYF
j_call: TRBJ2-7
v_call: TRBV12-3/TRBV12-4

cdr3_aa: CASSQDRDNDNEQFF
j_call: TRBJ2-1
v_call: TRBV27

cdr3_aa: CASSPMDRGTEAFF
j_call: TRBJ1-1
v_call: TRBV5-1

cdr3_aa: CASTSPGQAANTGELFF
j_call: TRBJ2-2
v_call: TRBV19

cdr3_aa: CASSSAAPKNTEAFF
j_call: TRBJ1-1
v_call: TRBV6-5

cdr3_aa: CASSPRTSGATDTQYF
j_call: TRBJ2-3
v_call: TRBV7-2

cdr3_aa: CSAKRGTGIETQYF
j_call: TRBJ2-5
v_call: TRBV29-1

cdr3_aa: CASSYLGTGEDTQYF
j_call: TRBJ2-3
v_call: TRBV6-5

cdr3_aa: CASRKTANTEAFF
j_call: TRBJ1-1
v_call: TRBV12-3/TRBV12-4

cdr3_aa: CASSLAGTSGQETQYF
j_call: TRBJ2-5
v_call: TRBV7-2

cdr3_aa: CASNTGQTDTQYF
j_call: TRBJ2-3
v_call: TRBV5-8

cdr3_aa: CASSLGQGANEQFF
j_call: TRBJ2-1
v_call: TRBV5-1

cdr3_aa: CATSREGYLETQYF
j_call: TRBJ2-5
v_call: TRBV15

cdr3_aa: CASRQGNSNQPQHF
j_call: TRBJ1-5
v_call: TRBV6-6